Below, 2 T cell receptor beta chains from the same sample are listed, as sequenced in a study of identical twins. MiXCR, applied by TCRdb to the 5' RACE reads, yields one record per CDR3 protein. The sample lists 450,000 or so distinct CDR3 sequences, approximately 24% seen once, with 2.9% in the top ten. The same sample was also used in a study of T cells expressing NK-cell markers.

Sequencing input: CD4+ T cells sorted from blood. The receptor set was obtained from a young woman in good health.

The chain combines TRBV6-4 with TRBJ2-1, with 8 bases matching TRBD2. The CDR3 has 15 residues. Germline V gives CDR1 MRHNA, CDR2 SNTAGT. Unmatched junction bases numbered 11, after V lost 4 bases and J lost 9 bases. The CDR3 DNA reads TGTGCCAGCAGTGCCGTCGGGGGGGCCCCCGGTGAGCAGTTCTTC. It specifies CASSAVGGAPGEQFF.

This clonotype was observed a handful of times. This chain connects TRBV6-2 or TRBV6-3 to TRBJ2-1, with TRBD2 identical over 7 bases. V trimming: 8 bases; J trimming: 12 bases; junction bases outside the gene matches: 16. CDR3 length equals 14 residues. Looked up from germline, CDR1 is MNHEY and CDR2 is SVGEGT. The CDR3 nucleotides read TGTGCCAGCCTCAGGATAGCGGGTGGTTATGGGCAGTTCTTC. It encodes CASLRIAGGYGQFF.